The 6 T cell receptor beta chains given below trace back to one sample, sequenced in a study of shared clonotypes between healthy human individuals. The table came from immunoSEQ multiplex PCR; TCRdb's copy has only in-frame clones and leaves some out. There are 2 million to 3 million clones in the sample; 80% to 95% occur only once, and approximately 0.35% lies in the top ten. The sequenced sample consisted of naive CD4+ T cells from PBMCs. Subset meaning: CD45RA+ positively selected. These receptors originate from a young man in good health. Some clones in this sample may be carry-over from other donors' samples.

This chain uses TRBV18 with TRBJ1-1, with 7 nucleotides matching TRBD1. The germline V gene encodes CDR1 KGHSH and CDR2 LQKENI. J gave up 1 base and V 2 bases, and 16 bases lay outside the gene matches. The CDR3 totals 19 residues. The CDR3 DNA sequence: TGTGCCAGCTCACCAGGTCGACAGGGAATGGTTTTTAGGAACACTGAAGCTTTCTTT. Amino acids: CASSPGRQGMVFRNTEAFF.

V usage is TRBV27 and J usage is TRBJ1-2; D remains ambiguous. Germline loops: CDR1 MNHEY, CDR2 SMNVEV (reference sequence). CDR3 length: 14 residues. Trimming left V 3 bases short and J 1 base short, with 9 bases between. The CDR3 spells CASSLTDGNYGYTF. CDR3 in DNA: TGTGCCAGCAGTTTGACGGACGGTAACTATGGCTACACCTTC.

This rearrangement joins TRBV19 to TRBJ2-5; D is perhaps TRBD1 (6 bases). The CDR3 contains 14 residues. The V gene lost 4 bases and the J gene lost 2 bases, with 11 bases spanning the gap. Germline-derived CDR1 and CDR2 are LNHDA and SQIVND (reference sequence). The CDR3, as DNA: TGTGCCAGTAGTACAGGGGCTGGGCAAGAGACCCAGTACTTC. Protein sequence: CASSTGAGQETQYF.

The gene calls are TRBV2 and TRBJ2-7, with 12 nucleotides matching TRBD1. Germline V lookup: CDR1 SNHLY, CDR2 FYNNEI. This CDR3 has 16 amino acids. Trimming removed 8 bases from V and 1 base from J; junction bases left unmatched: 9. The chain's CDR3 is CASGQPGQGASYEQYF. CDR3 sequence (DNA): TGTGCCAGCGGACAGCCGGGACAGGGGGCATCCTACGAGCAGTACTTC.

A word on this clone: Other DNA sequences in the sample encode the same CDR3. The chain joins TRBV28 to TRBJ2-7, with TRBD2 identical over 11 bases. V was pared by 4 bases and J by 2 bases, with 7 bases of the junction left unmatched. This CDR3 spans 16 amino acids. The germline V gene has CDR1 MDHEN and CDR2 SYDVKM. CDR3 residues: CASSSPGLADPYEQYF. In DNA, the CDR3 is TGTGCCAGCAGTTCTCCGGGACTAGCGGATCCCTACGAGCAGTACTTC. Together with reference TRBV28 and TRBJ2-7, the CDR3 gives the full variable domain: DVKVTQSSRYLVKRTGEKVFLECVQDMDHENMFWYRQDPGLGLRLIYFSYDVKMKEKGDIPEGYSVSREKKERFSLILESASTNQTSMYLCASSSPGLADPYEQYFGPGTRLTVT.

This clone was detected only once. This sequence joins TRBV19 and TRBJ2-7; maybe TRBD2 (5 bases). The CDR3 covers 14 residues. The germline V gene encodes CDR1 LNHDA and CDR2 SQIVND (reference sequence). The ends were cut back, 2 bases at V and 8 bases at J, with 16 bases in the middle. The CDR3 protein is CASSIFREPGKQYF. The DNA for the CDR3 is TGTGCCAGTAGTATATTCCGAGAACCGGGGAAGCAGTACTTC.